This T cell receptor beta chain is drawn from a study of blood T cells in healthy people across ages. Overall study: There was about one barcoded beta molecule captured by template switching per two T cells.

On this clonotype: Its antigen is currently unknown.

Together with a sample-barcoded 5' primer, a J-beta primer mix was included in a second PCR lasting about 6 to 12 cycles. Each TCR beta cDNA got a 12-nucleotide random molecular identifier. MiXCR, run by TCRdb on the 5' RACE reads, gives a single entry per CDR3 protein. The table records around 1.5 million distinct CDR3 sequences, around 35% of them present only once. This CDR3 contains 14 residues. Germline V lookup: CDR1 SGHDT, CDR2 YYEEEE. Study-wide results and limits: Leaving the PBMCs unsorted stopped any conclusive comparison of naive versus antigen-experienced cells. Estimates drawn from one million T cells were deemed to understate diversity.

The rearrangement links TRBV5-6 to TRBJ2-5, with a tentative D call TRBD1 (6 bases). The DNA end is more similar to TRBJ2-7, so the J call may be wrong. The receptor's source is a woman in her 30s in good health. Sequencing was done on a sample of blood. The CDR3 coding sequence is TGTGCCAGCAGCCTGGGACATCGAAACTACGAGCAGTACTTC. The encoded protein is CASSLGHRNYEQYF.